This section outlines one T cell receptor beta chain sequence together with its context. This entry comes from a study of blood T cell repertoires in COVID-19. Germline CDR1 is KGHSH and CDR2 is LQKENI. The CDR3 totals 15 residues. Between the trimmed V and J ends, which lost 5 bases and 7 bases, there was a span of 15 bases. Libraries were prepared by immunoSEQ multiplex PCR; TCRdb keeps only in-frame clonotypes and omits some of them. Among 150,000 or so clones listed, about nine tenths were seen once. The sequence was obtained from a woman aged 40 to 50 who had been exposed to COVID-19. This chain links TRBV18 with TRBJ1-6; TRBD1 might be the D (5 bases). Sequencing used PBMCs or T cells enriched from blood (not recorded which). CDR3 in amino acids: CASSVTVLGNSPLHF. The CDR3 DNA follows: TGTGCCAGCTCAGTGACAGTCCTAGGCAATTCACCCCTCCACTTT. Variable domain in full (rest from reference TRBV18 and TRBJ1-6): NAGVMQNPRHLVRRRGQEARLRCSPMKGHSHVYWYRQLPEEGLKFMVYLQKENIIDESGMPKERFSAEFPKEGPSILRIQQVVRGDSAAYFCASSVTVLGNSPLHFGNGTRLTVT.